The T cell receptor beta chain under discussion was sequenced for a study of a mutant IDH1 vaccine in newly diagnosed glioma. Study details: Eight vaccinations reached patients in weeks 1, 3, 5, 7, 11, 15, 19 and 23. Treated patients showed a male proportion of about 60%, a female proportion of roughly 38%, and a mean age of around 39 years.

Time point in this sample: week 23, last vaccination. The study gave 300 ug of mutant IDH1 20-mer peptide per vaccine dose, with topical imiquimod. Germline loops: CDR1 SEHNR, CDR2 FQNEAQ (reference sequence). The CDR3 contains 15 residues. Unmatched junction bases numbered 12, after V lost 6 bases and J lost 10 bases. Only a few counts were recorded for this clone. Its specificity is not known. Here immunoSEQ multiplex PCR was the method, and the copy in TCRdb shows in-frame clones only, minus some. The sample lists about 55,000 clones, approximately 80% occurring once. Sequences were derived from PBMCs, sampled from a glioma patient whose treatment included an IDH1 peptide vaccine. This TCR was recovered from a middle-aged man with glioma. The rearrangement uses TRBV7-9 and TRBJ1-6; TRBD1 matches 7 bases. The DNA for the CDR3 is TGTGCCAGCAGGGCTTCGGGACAGCCTACCTCACCCCTCCACTTT. As protein: CASRASGQPTSPLHF.